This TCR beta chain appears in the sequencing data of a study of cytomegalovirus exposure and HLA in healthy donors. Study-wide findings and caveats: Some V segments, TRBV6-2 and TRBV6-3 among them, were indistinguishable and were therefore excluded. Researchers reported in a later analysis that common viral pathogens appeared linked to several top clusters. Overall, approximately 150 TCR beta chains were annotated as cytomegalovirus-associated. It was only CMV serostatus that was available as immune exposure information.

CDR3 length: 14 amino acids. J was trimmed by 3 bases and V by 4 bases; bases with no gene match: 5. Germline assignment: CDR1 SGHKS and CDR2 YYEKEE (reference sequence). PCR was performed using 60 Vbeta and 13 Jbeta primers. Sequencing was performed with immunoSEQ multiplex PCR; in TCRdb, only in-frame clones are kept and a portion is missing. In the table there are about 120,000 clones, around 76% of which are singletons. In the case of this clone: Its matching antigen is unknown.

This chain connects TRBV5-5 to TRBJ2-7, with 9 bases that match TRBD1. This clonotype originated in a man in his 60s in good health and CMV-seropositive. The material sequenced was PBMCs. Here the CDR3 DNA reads TGTGCCAGCAGCATCGGGACAGGGAACTACGAGCAGTACTTC. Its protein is CASSIGTGNYEQYF.